These 8 T cell receptor beta chains were sequenced from one sample in a study of spatial heterogeneity in lung cancer (dated by TCRdb to between 2018 and 2021). Points the paper makes about the study in general: The number of expanded intratumoral alpha and beta TCRs correlated with the tumor nonsynonymous mutation count.

Which antigens these TCRs recognize remains unknown. According to the study, the label for this sample's time point signals: sample taken at primary tumor resection. The protocol used for the library was 5' RACE. The listed sequencing device is NextSeq 500. TCRdb ran its own pipeline on the public reads, namely fastp trimming at Q25 and MiXCR clone calling, and kept in-frame beta chains. When rows share a CDR3 protein, they turn into one entry using the most common DNA and genes. For this sample the table gives some 16,000 distinct CDR3 sequences, of which 6% to 7.5% were detected only once. The top ten hold around 20% of the sample. The material sequenced was lung tumor tissue, taken at surgery. These TCRs come from a female donor with early-stage non-small cell lung cancer.

This clonotype was counted many times. This beta chain is an off-target read within a library intended for alpha chains, so its frequency means little. The chain couples TRBV6-1 to TRBJ2-4; 7 bases match TRBD1. CDR3 size: 16 residues. Trimming removed 3 bases from V and 0 bases from J; junction bases left unmatched: 5. CDR1 and CDR2 from the germline V gene are MNHNS and SASEGT. CDR3 in amino acids: CASSERQGLAKNIQYF. The CDR3 DNA reads TGTGCCAGCAGTGAGAGACAGGGCCTAGCCAAAAACATTCAGTACTTC.

Ten or more counts support this clonotype. Within a library made for alpha chains, this beta chain is off target, and its count is uninformative. V is TRBV20-1 and J is TRBJ1-2; maybe TRBD1 (6 bases). CDR3 length equals 13 residues. The V end was cut by 1 base, the J end by 4 bases, with 10 bases between. The germline V gene has CDR1 DFQATT and CDR2 SNEGSKA (reference sequence). This CDR3 is CSARVTGSYGYTF. CDR3 DNA sequence: TGCAGTGCTAGAGTAACAGGGAGCTATGGCTACACCTTC.

This clonotype was observed many times. This beta chain slipped into a library made for alpha chains as a stray read, so its size is not meaningful. This chain joins TRBV30 and TRBJ1-2, with 12 bases aligning to TRBD1. Germline lookup yields CDR1 GTSNPN and CDR2 SVGIG (reference sequence). The trim removed 3 bases at V and 8 bases at J, leaving 7 bases unmatched. The CDR3 spans 14 residues. The CDR3 here is CAWRGTGGLEGYTF. For the CDR3, the DNA is TGTGCCTGGAGGGGGACAGGGGGCCTGGAAGGCTACACCTTC.

This clonotype was recorded a few times. This beta chain came through as a stray read in a library set up for alpha chains, and its size says little. The chain employs TRBV6-2 or TRBV6-3 and TRBJ2-5; D not certain. The V end lost 2 bases, the J end lost 5 bases, and 9 bases lay between the germline ends. This CDR3 has 13 residues. Per the germline V gene, CDR1 is MNHEY and CDR2 is SVGEGT. The chain's CDR3 is CASSYGQRETQYF. In nucleotides, the CDR3 is TGTGCCAGCAGTTACGGCCAGAGGGAGACCCAGTACTTC.

This clonotype has a count of ten or more. This beta chain represents an off-target read in a library built for alpha chains; its size is of limited meaning. The chain links TRBV28 to TRBJ1-2, with unresolved D. Trimming removed 4 bases at V and 6 bases at J, with 18 bases between. The germline gives CDR1 MDHEN, CDR2 SYDVKM. This CDR3 contains 15 residues. The CDR3 is CASSSHPPGLDGYTF. Written as DNA, the CDR3 is TGTGCCAGCAGTTCCCATCCCCCCGGCCTTGATGGCTACACCTTC.

This clonotype has ten or more counts. Being off target in a library aimed at alpha chains, this beta chain has a size of little meaning. The J gene is TRBJ2-7, the V gene TRBV5-1; 9 nucleotides match TRBD2. The CDR3 sequence is 15 residues long. Germline CDR1 reads SGHRS; CDR2 reads YFSETQ. V was clipped by 0 bases and J by 3 bases; unmatched bases: 4. The CDR3 DNA is TGCGCCAGCAGCTTGGATAGCGGGGGCCACTACGAGCAGTACTTC. Its translation is CASSLDSGGHYEQYF.

About this clonotype itself: With a much larger clone just one base away, this may be a read error. Found in a library prepared for alpha chains, this beta chain is an off-target read, and its abundance has little meaning. The rearrangement uses TRBV7-6 and TRBJ2-1; D uncertain. V lost 4 bases to trimming and J lost 7 bases, with 8 bases between them. CDR3 size: 12 residues. Germline values: CDR1 SGHVS, CDR2 FNYEAQ. The CDR3 reads CASSSGRNEQFF. DNA for the CDR3: TGTGCCAGCAGCTCAGGACGGAATGAGCAGTTCTTC.

This clonotype was detected ten times or more. The library was prepared for alpha chains; this beta chain is a stray read, so its frequency means little. This chain links TRBV30 with TRBJ1-1, with D possibly matching TRBD1 (5 bases). Germline V gene sequence: CDR1 GTSNPN, CDR2 SVGIG (reference sequence). This CDR3 comprises 9 residues. The CDR3 here is CAGETEAFF. The CDR3 DNA reads TGTGCGGGGGAAACTGAAGCTTTCTTT.